A selection of T cell receptor beta chains follows, all from one sample in a study of cytomegalovirus exposure and HLA in healthy donors. Clones were read by immunoSEQ multiplex PCR, and TCRdb kept only the in-frame ones, dropping some. The repertoire includes 150,000 to 200,000 clones, approximately 71% of them detected once, and roughly 12% sits in the top ten. Sequenced sample: PBMCs. Every receptor here comes from a young man in good health and CMV-seropositive. The CDR3 runs from the conserved cysteine through the conserved F or W. A D gene is named only where the DNA matches it firmly. Expanded clones are given a class, and other clones once, few, many or no size at all.

len	v_gene	abundance	j_gene	d_gene	CDR3aa	CDR3nt
13	TRBV10-2	NA	TRBJ1-1	NA	CASSLAPNTEAFF	TGCGCCAGCAGTTTGGCACCTAACACTGAAGCTTTCTTT
17	TRBV7-9	NA	TRBJ2-3	TRBD2	CASSWGGTSETTDTQYF	TGTGCCAGCAGCTGGGGGGGGACTAGCGAAACCACAGATACGCAGTATTTT
15	TRBV10-3	NA	TRBJ2-3	NA	CAISESGLALGTQYF	TGTGCCATCAGTGAGTCTGGGCTAGCGTTGGGTACGCAGTATTTT
13	TRBV6-1	NA	TRBJ1-2	NA	CASSETGSNGYTF	TGTGCCAGCAGTGAAACAGGTAGTAATGGCTACACCTTC
16	TRBV5-4	once	TRBJ1-2	NA	CASSLGPSGLDYGYTF	TGTGCCAGCAGCTTGGGGCCCTCAGGGTTGGACTATGGCTACACCTTC
18	TRBV4-2	NA	TRBJ2-6	TRBD2	CASSLGGGGDSGANVLTF	TGTGCCAGCAGCCTCGGGGGGGGTGGGGACTCTGGGGCCAACGTCCTGACTTTC
15	TRBV7-9	few	TRBJ1-1	NA	CASSSHRDKNTEAFF	TGTGCCAGCAGCTCACACCGGGACAAGAACACTGAAGCTTTCTTT
13	TRBV9	NA	TRBJ1-2	NA	CASTSGVSYGYTF	TGTGCCAGCACCTCCGGGGTTAGCTATGGCTACACCTTC
13	TRBV29-1	NA	TRBJ2-7	NA	CSVEGPQGYEQYF	TGCAGCGTTGAAGGTCCACAGGGTTACGAGCAGTACTTC
14	TRBV5-1	NA	TRBJ1-3	NA	CASSFGGSGNTIYF	TGCGCCAGCAGTTTCGGGGGATCTGGAAACACCATATATTTT
18	TRBV5-1	NA	TRBJ2-5	TRBD2	CASSSRLAGGYPLETQYF	TGCGCCAGCAGCAGCAGACTAGCGGGAGGTTATCCCCTAGAGACCCAGTACTTC
14	TRBV5-1	NA	TRBJ2-7	TRBD1	CASSSTGTGVEQYF	TGCGCCAGCAGCTCTACCGGGACAGGGGTCGAGCAGTACTTC
13	TRBV4-1	NA	TRBJ2-1	NA	CASSQGAGTEQFF	TGCGCCAGCAGCCAAGGCGCGGGAACTGAGCAGTTCTTC
14	TRBV5-1	NA	TRBJ2-1	TRBD2	CASNPGLAVNEQFF	TGCGCCAGCAACCCGGGACTAGCAGTAAATGAGCAGTTCTTC
14	TRBV5-1	NA	TRBJ2-5	TRBD1	CASTPLDREETQYF	TGCGCCAGCACACCCCTGGACAGGGAAGAGACCCAGTACTTC
14	TRBV5-1	NA	TRBJ2-5	NA	CASSRGAAQETQYF	TGCGCCAGCAGCCGGGGGGCAGCCCAAGAGACCCAGTACTTC
16	TRBV6-5	NA	TRBJ2-7	TRBD2	CASSYTSLAGSYEQYF	TGTGCCAGCAGTTACACTTCACTAGCGGGCTCCTACGAGCAGTACTTC
14	TRBV6-5	few	TRBJ2-7	TRBD1	CASTPRTGPYEQYF	TGTGCCAGCACCCCTAGGACAGGGCCCTACGAGCAGTACTTC
16	TRBV7-2	NA	TRBJ1-5	NA	CASSLFRAVGNQPQHF	TGTGCCAGCAGCTTATTCCGCGCCGTCGGCAATCAGCCCCAGCATTTT
14	TRBV30	few	TRBJ1-5	NA	CAWREDSRNQPQHF	TGTGCCTGGAGGGAGGACTCCCGCAATCAGCCCCAGCATTTT
14	TRBV27	NA	TRBJ1-1	TRBD1	CASSPDRVNTEAFF	TGTGCCAGCAGTCCGGACAGGGTGAACACTGAAGCTTTCTTT
14	TRBV2	NA	TRBJ1-5	NA	CASSEVGGNQPQHF	TGTGCCAGCAGTGAAGTGGGAGGCAATCAGCCCCAGCATTTT
18	TRBV9	NA	TRBJ2-1	NA	CASSVAGSGGSPYNEQFF	TGTGCCAGCAGCGTAGCTGGTTCGGGCGGGTCCCCCTACAATGAGCAGTTCTTC
15	TRBV4-1	once	TRBJ2-7	NA	CASSQVGQGPYEQYF	TGCGCCAGCAGCCAAGTTGGTCAGGGCCCCTACGAGCAGTACTTC
14	TRBV18	NA	TRBJ2-1	NA	CASSPGTLYNEQFF	TGTGCCAGCTCACCCGGGACTCTCTACAATGAGCAGTTCTTC
15	TRBV27	NA	TRBJ2-3	TRBD2	CASSLAGAGTDTQYF	TGTGCCAGCAGTTTAGCGGGAGCTGGCACAGATACGCAGTATTTT
12	TRBV10-3	NA	TRBJ1-5	NA	CATRDFNQPQHF	TGTGCCACCCGGGACTTCAATCAGCCCCAGCATTTT